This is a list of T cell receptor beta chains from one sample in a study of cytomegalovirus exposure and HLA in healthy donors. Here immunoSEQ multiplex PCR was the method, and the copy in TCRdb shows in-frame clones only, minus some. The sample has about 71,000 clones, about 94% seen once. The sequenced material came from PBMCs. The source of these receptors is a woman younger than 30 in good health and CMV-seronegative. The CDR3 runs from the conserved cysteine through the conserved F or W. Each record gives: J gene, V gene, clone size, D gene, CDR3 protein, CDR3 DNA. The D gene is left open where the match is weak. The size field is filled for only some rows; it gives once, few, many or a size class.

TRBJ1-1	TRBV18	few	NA	CASSPGLNPEAFF	TGTGCCAGCTCACCGGGGCTAAACCCTGAAGCTTTCTTT
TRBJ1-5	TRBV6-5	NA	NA	CASSYSNTGPQHF	TGTGCCAGCAGTTATTCAAACACGGGGCCCCAGCATTTT
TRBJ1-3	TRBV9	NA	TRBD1	CASSRGQGVPNTIYF	TGTGCCAGCAGCAGAGGACAGGGGGTGCCGAACACCATATATTTT
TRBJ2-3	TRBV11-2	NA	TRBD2	CASSPGLFISSTDTQYF	TGTGCCAGCAGTCCGGGACTATTTATTTCTAGCACAGATACGCAGTATTTT
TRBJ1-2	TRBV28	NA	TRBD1	CASSFDRVYGYTF	TGTGCCAGCAGTTTTGACAGGGTGTATGGCTACACCTTC
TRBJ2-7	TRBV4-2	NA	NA	CASRRTADSSYEQYF	TGTGCCAGCAGAAGAACAGCAGATAGCTCCTACGAGCAGTACTTC
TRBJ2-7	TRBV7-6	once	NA	CASSGSYNYEQYF	TGTGCCAGCTCAGGAAGCTACAACTACGAGCAGTACTTC
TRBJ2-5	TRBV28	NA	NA	CASSPPGLETQYF	TGTGCCAGCAGTCCCCCGGGACTGGAGACCCAGTACTTC
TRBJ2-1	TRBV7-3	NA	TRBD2	CASSQGLAESYNEQFF	TGTGCCAGCAGCCAGGGACTAGCCGAGTCCTACAATGAGCAGTTCTTC
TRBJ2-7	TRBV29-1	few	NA	CSVGTGREQYF	TGCAGCGTTGGGACGGGGAGGGAGCAGTACTTC
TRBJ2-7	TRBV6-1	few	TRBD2	CASTKEAGSSYEQYF	TGTGCCAGCACCAAAGAAGCGGGGAGCTCCTACGAGCAGTACTTC
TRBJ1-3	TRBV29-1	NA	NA	CSVEVGSGNTIYF	TGCAGCGTTGAAGTCGGGAGTGGAAACACCATATATTTT
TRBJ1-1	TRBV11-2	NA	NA	CASSLTGWTEAFF	TGTGCCAGCAGCTTAACAGGGTGGACTGAAGCTTTCTTT
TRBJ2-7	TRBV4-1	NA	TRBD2	CASSQPTSGVYEQYF	TGCGCCAGCAGCCAACCGACTAGCGGGGTCTACGAGCAGTACTTC
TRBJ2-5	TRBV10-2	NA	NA	CASSAFTGAGGETQYF	TGCGCCAGCAGTGCTTTCACAGGGGCGGGGGGAGAGACCCAGTACTTC
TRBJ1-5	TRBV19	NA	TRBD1	CASSIPSGGTPQHF	TGTGCCAGTAGTATCCCCTCAGGGGGTACACCCCAGCATTTT
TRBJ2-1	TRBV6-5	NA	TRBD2	CASSYSAGGNEQFF	TGTGCCAGCAGTTACTCGGCGGGGGGGAATGAGCAGTTCTTC
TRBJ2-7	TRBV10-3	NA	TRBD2	CAISEGTSGGYEQYF	TGTGCCATCAGTGAGGGGACTAGCGGGGGTTACGAGCAGTACTTC
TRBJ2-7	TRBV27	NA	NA	CASSPNLGLPYEQYF	TGTGCCAGCAGTCCGAACTTGGGACTTCCCTACGAGCAGTACTTC
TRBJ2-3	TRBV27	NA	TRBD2	CASSFNLAGGGDTQYF	TGTGCCAGCAGTTTCAACCTAGCGGGGGGGGGAGATACGCAGTATTTT
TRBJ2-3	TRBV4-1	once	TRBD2	CASSQELNGGARDTQYF	TGCGCCAGCAGCCAAGAGCTTAACGGGGGGGCGAGAGATACGCAGTATTTT
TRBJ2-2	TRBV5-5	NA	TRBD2	CASSLSGGAATGELFF	TGTGCCAGCAGCCTTAGCGGGGGGGCCGCCACCGGGGAGCTGTTTTTT
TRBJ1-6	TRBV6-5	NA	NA	CASSYLAGDNSPLHF	TGTGCCAGCAGTTATTTGGCAGGGGATAATTCACCCCTCCACTTT
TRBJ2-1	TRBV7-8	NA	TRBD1	CASSLAWTGVLSNEQFF	TGTGCCAGCAGCTTAGCGTGGACAGGGGTTCTTTCGAATGAGCAGTTCTTC
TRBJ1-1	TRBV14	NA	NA	CASSQDEGWQAFF	TGTGCCAGCAGCCAAGATGAGGGCTGGCAAGCTTTCTTT
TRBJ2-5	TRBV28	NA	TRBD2	CASSTPGGRETQYF	TGTGCCAGCAGTACCCCCGGGGGGAGAGAGACCCAGTACTTC
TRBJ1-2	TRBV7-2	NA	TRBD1	CASSLGTGEANYGYTF	TGTGCCAGCAGCTTAGGGACAGGGGAGGCTAACTATGGCTACACCTTC
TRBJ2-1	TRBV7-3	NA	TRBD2	CASSPVAGGYNEQFF	TGTGCCAGCAGTCCCGTGGCGGGGGGCTACAATGAGCAGTTCTTC
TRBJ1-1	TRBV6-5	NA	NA	CASSYWGVDTEAFF	TGTGCCAGCAGTTACTGGGGGGTGGACACTGAAGCTTTCTTT
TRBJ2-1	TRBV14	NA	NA	CASSRKGVYNEQFF	TGTGCCAGCAGCCGCAAAGGGGTTTACAATGAGCAGTTCTTC
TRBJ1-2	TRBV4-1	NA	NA	CASSQVRGGDYGYTF	TGCGCCAGCAGCCAAGTTCGGGGGGGGGACTATGGCTACACCTTC
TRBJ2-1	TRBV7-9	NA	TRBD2	CASSLDRDSGRFF	TGTGCCAGCAGCTTAGACAGGGATAGCGGGAGATTCTTC
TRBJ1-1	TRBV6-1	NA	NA	CASSVGHTEAFF	TGTGCCAGCAGTGTCGGTCACACTGAAGCTTTCTTT
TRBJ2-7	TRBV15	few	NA	CATSRGGVPSYEQYF	TGTGCCACCAGCAGAGGGGGGGTTCCATCCTACGAGCAGTACTTC
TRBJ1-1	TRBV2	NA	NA	CASSDLRASAFF	TGTGCCAGCAGTGATTTACGAGCGTCGGCTTTCTTT
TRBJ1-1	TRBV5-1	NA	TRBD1	CASSWSWTGVNTEAFF	TGCGCCAGCAGCTGGAGCTGGACAGGGGTGAACACTGAAGCTTTCTTT
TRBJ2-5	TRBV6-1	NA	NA	CASSAGTSETQYF	TGTGCCAGCAGTGCCGGGACATCAGAGACCCAGTACTTC
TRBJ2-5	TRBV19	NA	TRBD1	CASSVGQGYQETQYF	TGTGCCAGTAGTGTAGGACAGGGGTACCAAGAGACCCAGTACTTC
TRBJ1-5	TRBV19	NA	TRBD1	CASWDSTNQPQHF	TGTGCCAGTTGGGACAGTACCAATCAGCCCCAGCATTTT
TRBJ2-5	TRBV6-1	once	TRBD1	CASSEWAGGPETQYF	TGTGCCAGCAGTGAATGGGCAGGGGGTCCAGAGACCCAGTACTTC
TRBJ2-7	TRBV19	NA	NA	CASSTGLLTGNEQYF	TGTGCCAGTAGCACTGGATTATTAACAGGCAACGAGCAGTACTTC
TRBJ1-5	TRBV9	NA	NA	CASSVGSGGNQPQHF	TGTGCCAGCAGCGTCGGTTCGGGAGGGAACCAGCCCCAGCATTTT